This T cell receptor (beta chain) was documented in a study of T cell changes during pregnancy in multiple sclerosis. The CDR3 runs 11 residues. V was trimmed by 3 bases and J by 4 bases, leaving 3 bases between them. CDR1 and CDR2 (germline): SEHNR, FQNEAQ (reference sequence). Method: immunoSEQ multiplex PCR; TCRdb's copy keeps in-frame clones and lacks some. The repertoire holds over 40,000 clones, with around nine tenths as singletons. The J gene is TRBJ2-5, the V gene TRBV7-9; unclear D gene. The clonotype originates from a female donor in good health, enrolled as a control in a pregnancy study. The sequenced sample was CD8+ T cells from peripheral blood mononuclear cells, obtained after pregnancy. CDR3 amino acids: CASSFRETQYF. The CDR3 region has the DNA TGTGCCAGCAGCTTCAGAGAGACCCAGTACTTC.